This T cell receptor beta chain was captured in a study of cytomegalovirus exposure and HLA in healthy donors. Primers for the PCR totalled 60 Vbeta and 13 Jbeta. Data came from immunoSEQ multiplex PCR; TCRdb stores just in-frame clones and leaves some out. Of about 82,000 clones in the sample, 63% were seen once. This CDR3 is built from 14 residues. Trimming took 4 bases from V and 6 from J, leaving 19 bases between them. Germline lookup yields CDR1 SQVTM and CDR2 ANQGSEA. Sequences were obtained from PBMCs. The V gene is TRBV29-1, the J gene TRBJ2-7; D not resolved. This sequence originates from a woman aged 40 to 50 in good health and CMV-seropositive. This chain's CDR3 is CSVVVGAGFGEQYF. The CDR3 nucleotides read TGCAGCGTTGTTGTTGGAGCTGGGTTCGGCGAGCAGTACTTC.